This T cell receptor beta chain was recovered during a study of shared clonotypes between healthy human individuals. V gave up 3 bases and J gave up 2 bases; unmatched junction bases: 5. In germline, CDR1 is LNHNV, CDR2 YYDKDF (reference sequence). This CDR3 is built from 15 residues. The material for each subset, its genomic DNA, was split evenly across several immunoSEQ plates. In the authors' workflow: In the immunoSEQ data, sequences were junction-only and lacked quality scores, so filtering differed. Data came from immunoSEQ multiplex PCR; TCRdb stores just in-frame clones and leaves some out. That table is the source of V, J and clone size, and D and trimming were worked out from the DNA. The sample yields hundreds of thousands of clones, roughly four fifths seen once. There were only Caucasian adults among the donors, and all lived in Nashville, Tennessee.

This chain joins TRBV15 and TRBJ2-7; TRBD1 aligns across 9 bases. The material sequenced was PBMCs. The TCR comes from a woman aged 40 to 50 in good health. Some clones in this sample may be carry-over from other donors' samples. This CDR3 is CATSSPGQGPYEQYF. The CDR3 DNA sequence: TGTGCCACCAGCAGTCCGGGACAGGGTCCCTACGAGCAGTACTTC.